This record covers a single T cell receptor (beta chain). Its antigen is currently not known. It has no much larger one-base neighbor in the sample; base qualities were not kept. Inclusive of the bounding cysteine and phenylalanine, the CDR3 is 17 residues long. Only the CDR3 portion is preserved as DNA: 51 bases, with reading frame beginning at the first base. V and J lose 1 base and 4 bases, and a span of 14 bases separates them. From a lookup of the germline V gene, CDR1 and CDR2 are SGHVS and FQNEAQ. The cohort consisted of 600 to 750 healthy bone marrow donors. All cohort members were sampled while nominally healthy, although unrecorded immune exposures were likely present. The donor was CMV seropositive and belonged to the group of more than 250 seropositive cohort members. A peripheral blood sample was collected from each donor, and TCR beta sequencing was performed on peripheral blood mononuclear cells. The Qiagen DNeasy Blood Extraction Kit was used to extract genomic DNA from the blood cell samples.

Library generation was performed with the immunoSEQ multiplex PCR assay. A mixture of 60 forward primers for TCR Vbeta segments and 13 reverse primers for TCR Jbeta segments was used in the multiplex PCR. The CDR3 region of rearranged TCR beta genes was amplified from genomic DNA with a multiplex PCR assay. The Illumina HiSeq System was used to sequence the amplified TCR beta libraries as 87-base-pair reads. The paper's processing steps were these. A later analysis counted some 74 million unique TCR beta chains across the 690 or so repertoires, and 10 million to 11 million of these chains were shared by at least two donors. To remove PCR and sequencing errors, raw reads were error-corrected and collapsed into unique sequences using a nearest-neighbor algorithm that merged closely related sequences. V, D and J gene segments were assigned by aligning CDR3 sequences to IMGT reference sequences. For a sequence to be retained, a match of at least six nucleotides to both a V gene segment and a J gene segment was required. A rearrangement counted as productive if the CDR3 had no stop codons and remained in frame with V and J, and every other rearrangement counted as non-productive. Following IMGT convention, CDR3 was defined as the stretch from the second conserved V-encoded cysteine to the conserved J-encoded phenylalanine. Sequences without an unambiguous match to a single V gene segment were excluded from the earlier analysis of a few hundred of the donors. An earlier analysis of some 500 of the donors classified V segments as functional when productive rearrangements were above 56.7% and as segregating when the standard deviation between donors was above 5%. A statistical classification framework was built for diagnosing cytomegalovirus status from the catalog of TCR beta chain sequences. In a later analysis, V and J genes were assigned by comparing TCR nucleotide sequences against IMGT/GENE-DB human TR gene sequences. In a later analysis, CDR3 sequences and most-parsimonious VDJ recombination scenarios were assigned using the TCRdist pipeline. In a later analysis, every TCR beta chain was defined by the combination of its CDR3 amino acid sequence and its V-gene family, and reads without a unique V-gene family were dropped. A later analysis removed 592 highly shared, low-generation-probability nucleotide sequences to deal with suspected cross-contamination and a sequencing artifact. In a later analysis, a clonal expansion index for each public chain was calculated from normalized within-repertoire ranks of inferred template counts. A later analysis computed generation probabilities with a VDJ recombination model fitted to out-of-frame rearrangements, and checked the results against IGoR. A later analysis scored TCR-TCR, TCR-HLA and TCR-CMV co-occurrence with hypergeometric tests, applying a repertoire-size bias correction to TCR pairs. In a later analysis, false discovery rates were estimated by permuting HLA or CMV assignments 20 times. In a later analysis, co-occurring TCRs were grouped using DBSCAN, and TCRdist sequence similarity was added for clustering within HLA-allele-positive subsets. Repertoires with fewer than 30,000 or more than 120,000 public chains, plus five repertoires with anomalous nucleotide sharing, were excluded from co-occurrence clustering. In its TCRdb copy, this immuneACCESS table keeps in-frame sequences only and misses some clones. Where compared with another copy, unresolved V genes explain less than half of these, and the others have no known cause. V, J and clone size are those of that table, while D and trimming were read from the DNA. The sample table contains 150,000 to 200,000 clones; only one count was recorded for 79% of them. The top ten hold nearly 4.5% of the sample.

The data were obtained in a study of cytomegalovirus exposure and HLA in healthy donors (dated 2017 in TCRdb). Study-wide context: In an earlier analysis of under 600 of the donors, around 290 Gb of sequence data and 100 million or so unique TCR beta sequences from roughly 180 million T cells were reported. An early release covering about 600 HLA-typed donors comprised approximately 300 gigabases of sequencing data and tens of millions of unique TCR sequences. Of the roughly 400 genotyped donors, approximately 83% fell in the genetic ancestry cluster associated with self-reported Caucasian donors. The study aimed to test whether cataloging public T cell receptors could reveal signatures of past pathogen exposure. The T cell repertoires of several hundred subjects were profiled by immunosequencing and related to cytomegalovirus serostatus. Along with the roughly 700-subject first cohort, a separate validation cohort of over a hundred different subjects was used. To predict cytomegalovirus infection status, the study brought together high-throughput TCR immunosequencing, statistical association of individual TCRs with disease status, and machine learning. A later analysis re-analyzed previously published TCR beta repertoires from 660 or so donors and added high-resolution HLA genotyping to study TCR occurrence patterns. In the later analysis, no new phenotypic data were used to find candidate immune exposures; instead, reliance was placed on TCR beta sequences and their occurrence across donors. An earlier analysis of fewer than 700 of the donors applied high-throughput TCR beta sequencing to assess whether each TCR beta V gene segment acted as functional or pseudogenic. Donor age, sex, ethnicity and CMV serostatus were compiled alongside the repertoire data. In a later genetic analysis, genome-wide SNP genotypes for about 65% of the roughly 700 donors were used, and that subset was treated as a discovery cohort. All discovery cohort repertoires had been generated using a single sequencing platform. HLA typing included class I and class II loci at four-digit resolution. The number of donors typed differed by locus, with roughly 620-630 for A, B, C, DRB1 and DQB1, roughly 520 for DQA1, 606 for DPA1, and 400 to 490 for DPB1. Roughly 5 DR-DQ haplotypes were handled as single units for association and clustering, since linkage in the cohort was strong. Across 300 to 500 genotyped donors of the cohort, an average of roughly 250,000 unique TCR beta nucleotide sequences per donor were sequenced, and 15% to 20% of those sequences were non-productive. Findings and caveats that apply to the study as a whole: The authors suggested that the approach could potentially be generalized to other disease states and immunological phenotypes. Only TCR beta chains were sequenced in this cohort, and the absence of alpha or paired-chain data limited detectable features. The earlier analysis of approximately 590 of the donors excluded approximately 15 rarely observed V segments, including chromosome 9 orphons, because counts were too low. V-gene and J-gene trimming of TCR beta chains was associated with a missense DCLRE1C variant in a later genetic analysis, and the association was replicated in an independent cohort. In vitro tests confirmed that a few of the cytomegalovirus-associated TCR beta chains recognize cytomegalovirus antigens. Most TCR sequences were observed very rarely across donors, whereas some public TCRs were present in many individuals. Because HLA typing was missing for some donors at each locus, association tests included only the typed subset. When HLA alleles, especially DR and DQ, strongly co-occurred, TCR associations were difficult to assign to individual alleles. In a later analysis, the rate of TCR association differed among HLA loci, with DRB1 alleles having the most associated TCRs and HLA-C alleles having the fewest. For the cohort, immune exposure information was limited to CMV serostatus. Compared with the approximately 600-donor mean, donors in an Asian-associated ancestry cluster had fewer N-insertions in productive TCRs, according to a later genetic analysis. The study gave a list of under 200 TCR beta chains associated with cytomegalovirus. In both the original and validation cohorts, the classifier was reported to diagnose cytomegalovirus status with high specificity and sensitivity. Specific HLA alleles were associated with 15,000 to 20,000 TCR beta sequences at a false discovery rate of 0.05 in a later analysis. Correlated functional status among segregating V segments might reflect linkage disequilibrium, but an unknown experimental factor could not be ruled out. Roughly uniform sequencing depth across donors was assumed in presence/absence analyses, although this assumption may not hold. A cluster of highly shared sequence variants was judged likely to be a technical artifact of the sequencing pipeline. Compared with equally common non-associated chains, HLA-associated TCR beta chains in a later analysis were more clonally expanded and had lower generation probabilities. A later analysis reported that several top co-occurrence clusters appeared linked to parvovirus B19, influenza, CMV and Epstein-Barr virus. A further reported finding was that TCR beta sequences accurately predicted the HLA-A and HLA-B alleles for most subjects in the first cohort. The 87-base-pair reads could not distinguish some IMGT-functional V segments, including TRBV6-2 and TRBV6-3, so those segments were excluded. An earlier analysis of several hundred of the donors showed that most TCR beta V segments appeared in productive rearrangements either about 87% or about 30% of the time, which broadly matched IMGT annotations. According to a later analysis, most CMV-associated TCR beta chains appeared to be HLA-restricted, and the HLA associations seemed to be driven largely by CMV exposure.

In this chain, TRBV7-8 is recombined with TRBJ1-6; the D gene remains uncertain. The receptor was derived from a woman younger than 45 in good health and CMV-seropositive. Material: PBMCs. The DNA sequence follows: TGTGCCAGCAGCTTAGGCGGAGCAAGAAGGTATAATTCACCCCTCCACTTT. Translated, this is CASSLGGARRYNSPLHF.